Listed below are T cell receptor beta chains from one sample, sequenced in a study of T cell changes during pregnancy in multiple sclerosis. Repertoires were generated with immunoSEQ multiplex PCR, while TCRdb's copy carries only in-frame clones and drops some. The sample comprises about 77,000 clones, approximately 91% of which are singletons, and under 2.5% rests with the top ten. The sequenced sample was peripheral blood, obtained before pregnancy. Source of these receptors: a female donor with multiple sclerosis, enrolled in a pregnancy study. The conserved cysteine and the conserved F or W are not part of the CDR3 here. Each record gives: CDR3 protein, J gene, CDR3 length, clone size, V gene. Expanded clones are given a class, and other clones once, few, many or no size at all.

cdr3_aa: ASSLWGVGALVWGGNQPQH
j_call: TRBJ1-5
cdr3_length: 19
clone_size: -
v_call: TRBV28

cdr3_aa: ASSQDTIRDWSYPPYEQY
j_call: TRBJ2-7
cdr3_length: 18
clone_size: many
v_call: TRBV4-3

cdr3_aa: ASSLGGGYTYEQY
j_call: TRBJ2-7
cdr3_length: 13
clone_size: -
v_call: TRBV7-2

cdr3_aa: ASSLARVSDTQY
j_call: TRBJ2-3
cdr3_length: 12
clone_size: -
v_call: TRBV7-2

cdr3_aa: ATFSGGAGRPGELF
j_call: TRBJ2-2
cdr3_length: 14
clone_size: -
v_call: TRBV15

cdr3_aa: ASSLGGSTDTQY
j_call: TRBJ2-3
cdr3_length: 12
clone_size: -
v_call: TRBV5-1

cdr3_aa: AWSPSRTLMNTEAF
j_call: TRBJ1-1
cdr3_length: 14
clone_size: -
v_call: TRBV30

cdr3_aa: ASSHVAGGHYNEQF
j_call: TRBJ2-1
cdr3_length: 14
clone_size: few
v_call: TRBV4-1

cdr3_aa: SVHSGYAEAF
j_call: TRBJ1-1
cdr3_length: 10
clone_size: -
v_call: TRBV29-1

cdr3_aa: ASSYSTGLNTEAF
j_call: TRBJ1-1
cdr3_length: 13
clone_size: -
v_call: TRBV6-5

cdr3_aa: SVGGVYGYT
j_call: TRBJ1-2
cdr3_length: 9
clone_size: -
v_call: TRBV29-1

cdr3_aa: ASTSGGTSGRNPTDTQY
j_call: TRBJ2-3
cdr3_length: 17
clone_size: -
v_call: TRBV7-9

cdr3_aa: ASSLGQGISYNEQF
j_call: TRBJ2-1
cdr3_length: 14
clone_size: -
v_call: TRBV5-4

cdr3_aa: ASSVAVANTGELF
j_call: TRBJ2-2
cdr3_length: 13
clone_size: -
v_call: TRBV9

cdr3_aa: ASSFGGNEQY
j_call: TRBJ2-7
cdr3_length: 10
clone_size: -
v_call: TRBV5-5

cdr3_aa: ASSLAEAGVITEAF
j_call: TRBJ1-1
cdr3_length: 14
clone_size: -
v_call: TRBV5-6

cdr3_aa: ASSEGTGEH
j_call: TRBJ1-5
cdr3_length: 9
clone_size: -
v_call: TRBV6-1

cdr3_aa: ASSGHRGGENSPLH
j_call: TRBJ1-6
cdr3_length: 14
clone_size: -
v_call: TRBV9

cdr3_aa: ASSLSAGGGTEAF
j_call: TRBJ1-1
cdr3_length: 13
clone_size: -
v_call: TRBV27

cdr3_aa: AWKKRDRDPYEQY
j_call: TRBJ2-7
cdr3_length: 13
clone_size: -
v_call: TRBV30

cdr3_aa: ASSEGGIYGYT
j_call: TRBJ1-2
cdr3_length: 11
clone_size: -
v_call: TRBV2

cdr3_aa: ASSSPGQETQY
j_call: TRBJ2-5
cdr3_length: 11
clone_size: -
v_call: TRBV7-7

cdr3_aa: ASSYRGLGTNEKLF
j_call: TRBJ1-4
cdr3_length: 14
clone_size: -
v_call: TRBV2

cdr3_aa: ASSQLYRGEAF
j_call: TRBJ1-1
cdr3_length: 11
clone_size: -
v_call: TRBV14

cdr3_aa: ASSIEGPADTQY
j_call: TRBJ2-3
cdr3_length: 12
clone_size: -
v_call: TRBV19

cdr3_aa: ASSEGSGGQVRYGYT
j_call: TRBJ1-2
cdr3_length: 15
clone_size: -
v_call: TRBV9

cdr3_aa: ASSRTATAYNYGYT
j_call: TRBJ1-2
cdr3_length: 14
clone_size: -
v_call: TRBV9

cdr3_aa: ASSTQGNINEKLF
j_call: TRBJ1-4
cdr3_length: 13
clone_size: once
v_call: TRBV9

cdr3_aa: ASSKSGGSNYGYT
j_call: TRBJ1-2
cdr3_length: 13
clone_size: once
v_call: TRBV6-1

cdr3_aa: ASSLGPTEGNSPLH
j_call: TRBJ1-6
cdr3_length: 14
clone_size: -
v_call: TRBV5-1

cdr3_aa: ASSLGGRGRTDTQY
j_call: TRBJ2-3
cdr3_length: 14
clone_size: -
v_call: TRBV7-3

cdr3_aa: ASSRGGGNQPQH
j_call: TRBJ1-5
cdr3_length: 12
clone_size: -
v_call: TRBV27

cdr3_aa: ASSFKNGGAGYTDTQY
j_call: TRBJ2-3
cdr3_length: 16
clone_size: -
v_call: TRBV7-2

cdr3_aa: ASSYGGGRGYT
j_call: TRBJ1-2
cdr3_length: 11
clone_size: -
v_call: TRBV6-6

cdr3_aa: ASSLSADTQY
j_call: TRBJ2-3
cdr3_length: 10
clone_size: -
v_call: TRBV7-6

cdr3_aa: SARAYVAF
j_call: TRBJ1-1
cdr3_length: 8
clone_size: few
v_call: TRBV20-1

cdr3_aa: ASSPNTGVYGYT
j_call: TRBJ1-2
cdr3_length: 12
clone_size: -
v_call: TRBV18

cdr3_aa: ASSRREQYEQY
j_call: TRBJ2-7
cdr3_length: 11
clone_size: -
v_call: TRBV18

cdr3_aa: ASSRDSQGTEAF
j_call: TRBJ1-1
cdr3_length: 12
clone_size: -
v_call: TRBV4-3

cdr3_aa: ASSWSRGHSGGELF
j_call: TRBJ2-2
cdr3_length: 14
clone_size: -
v_call: TRBV7-8

cdr3_aa: ASSLGPQGARYEQY
j_call: TRBJ2-7
cdr3_length: 14
clone_size: -
v_call: TRBV5-1

cdr3_aa: ASSDSSGGTDTQY
j_call: TRBJ2-3
cdr3_length: 13
clone_size: many
v_call: TRBV6-4

cdr3_aa: ASSADRTVNFNSPLH
j_call: TRBJ1-6
cdr3_length: 15
clone_size: -
v_call: TRBV2

cdr3_aa: ASSLWTGLELF
j_call: -
cdr3_length: 11
clone_size: once
v_call: TRBV4-1

cdr3_aa: ASSLQGLGNEKLF
j_call: TRBJ1-4
cdr3_length: 13
clone_size: -
v_call: TRBV5-1

cdr3_aa: ASNSPRRAIYEQY
j_call: TRBJ2-7
cdr3_length: 13
clone_size: -
v_call: TRBV25-1

cdr3_aa: ASNERGPSYEQY
j_call: TRBJ2-7
cdr3_length: 12
clone_size: -
v_call: TRBV7-2